Reported below is one TCR beta chain. The authors drew roughly 9.8 milliliters of peripheral blood from each donor. PBMCs, at least 7 million per sample, were isolated. The sample originates from a study of blood T cells in healthy people across ages. A sample-barcoded 5' primer and a J-beta primer mix were used in a second PCR of roughly 7 to 11 cycles. MiXCR, run by TCRdb on the 5' RACE reads, gives a single entry per CDR3 protein. The table lists 1.2 million to 1.5 million distinct CDR3 sequences, approximately 38% of them singletons. V lost 3 bases, J lost 4 bases, and 11 bases stayed unmatched. This CDR3 region has 16 residues. The germline V gene encodes CDR1 ENHRY and CDR2 SYGVKD.

The chain joins TRBV10-3 to TRBJ2-7, with 8 nucleotides matching TRBD1. The sequence was obtained from a woman between 18 and 29 years old in good health. The sequenced sample was blood. For the CDR3, the DNA is TGTGCCATCAGTGATCCCCCGGGACAGGAAACTTACGAGCAGTACTTC. Its translation is CAISDPPGQETYEQYF.